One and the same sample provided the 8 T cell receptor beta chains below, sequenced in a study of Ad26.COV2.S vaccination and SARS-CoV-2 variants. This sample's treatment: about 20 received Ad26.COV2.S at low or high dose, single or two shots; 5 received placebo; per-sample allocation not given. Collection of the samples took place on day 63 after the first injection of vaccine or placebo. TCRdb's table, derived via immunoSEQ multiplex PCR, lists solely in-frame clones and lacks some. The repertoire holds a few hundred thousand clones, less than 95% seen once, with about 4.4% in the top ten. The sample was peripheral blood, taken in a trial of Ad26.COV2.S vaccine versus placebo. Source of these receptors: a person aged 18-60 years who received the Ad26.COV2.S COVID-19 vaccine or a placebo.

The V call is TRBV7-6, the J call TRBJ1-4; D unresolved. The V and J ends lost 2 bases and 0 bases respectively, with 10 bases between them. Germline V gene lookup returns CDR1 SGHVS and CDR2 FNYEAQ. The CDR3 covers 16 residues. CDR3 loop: CASSLLSAATNEKLFF. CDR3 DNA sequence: TGTGCCAGCAGCTTACTTTCAGCTGCAACTAATGAAAAACTGTTTTTT.

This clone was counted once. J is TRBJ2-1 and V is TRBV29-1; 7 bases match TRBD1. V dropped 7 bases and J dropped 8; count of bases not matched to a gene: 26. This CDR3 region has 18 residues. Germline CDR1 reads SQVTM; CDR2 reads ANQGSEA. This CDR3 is CSAVLASGDRVFLDEQFF. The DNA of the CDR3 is TGCAGCGCCGTCTTAGCCTCTGGAGACAGGGTTTTTTTGGATGAGCAGTTCTTC.

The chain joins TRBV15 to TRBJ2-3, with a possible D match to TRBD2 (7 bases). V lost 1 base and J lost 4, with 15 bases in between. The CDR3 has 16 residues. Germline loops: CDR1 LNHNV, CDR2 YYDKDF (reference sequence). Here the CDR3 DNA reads TGTGCCACCAGCAGAGTCGTGGGAGGGGGGGCAGATACGCAGTATTTT. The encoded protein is CATSRVVGGGADTQYF.

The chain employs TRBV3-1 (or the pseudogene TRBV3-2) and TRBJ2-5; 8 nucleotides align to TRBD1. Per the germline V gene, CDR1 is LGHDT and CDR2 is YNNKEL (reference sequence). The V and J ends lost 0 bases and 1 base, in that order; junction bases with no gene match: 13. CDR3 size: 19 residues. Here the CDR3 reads CASSQDMETGVRRQETQYF. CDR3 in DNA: TGTGCCAGCAGCCAAGACATGGAGACAGGGGTCCGTCGCCAAGAGACCCAGTACTTC.

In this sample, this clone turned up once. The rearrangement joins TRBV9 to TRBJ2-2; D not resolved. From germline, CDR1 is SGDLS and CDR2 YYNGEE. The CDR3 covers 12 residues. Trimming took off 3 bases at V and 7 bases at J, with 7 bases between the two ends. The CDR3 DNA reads TGTGCCAGCAGCGCCCAGCACGGGGAGCTGTTTTTT. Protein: CASSAQHGELFF.

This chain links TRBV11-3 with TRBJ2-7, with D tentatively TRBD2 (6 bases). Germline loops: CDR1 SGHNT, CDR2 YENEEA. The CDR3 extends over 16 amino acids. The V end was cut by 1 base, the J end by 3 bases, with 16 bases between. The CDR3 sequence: CASSLASGTPRYEQYF. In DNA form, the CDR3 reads TGTGCCAGCAGCTTAGCCTCCGGGACTCCTCGCTACGAGCAGTACTTC.

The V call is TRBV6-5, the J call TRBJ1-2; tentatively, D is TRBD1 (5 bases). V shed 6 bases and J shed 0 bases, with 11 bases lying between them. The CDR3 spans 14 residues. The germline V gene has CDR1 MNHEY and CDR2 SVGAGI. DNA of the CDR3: TGTGCCAGCAGCCGCGGGACCGCTAACTATGGCTACACCTTC. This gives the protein CASSRGTANYGYTF.

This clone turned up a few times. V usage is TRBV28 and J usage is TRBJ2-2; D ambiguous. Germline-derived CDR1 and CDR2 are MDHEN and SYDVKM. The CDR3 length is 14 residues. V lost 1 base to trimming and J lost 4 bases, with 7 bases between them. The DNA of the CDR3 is TGTGCCAGCAGTTTATATATATCCACCGGGGAGCTGTTTTTT. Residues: CASSLYISTGELFF.